Here is one TCR beta chain with its context. Measured with immunoSEQ multiplex PCR; TCRdb has only the in-frame clones, and not every one. The sample gives some 420,000 clones, approximately 90% of which show up once; roughly 1.1% is in the top ten. V shed 6 bases and J shed 2 bases, with 16 bases lying between them. The CDR3 extends over 15 amino acids. The germline CDR1 and CDR2 sequences are SGHTA and FQGTGA. These data come from a study of blood T cell repertoires in COVID-19. Across the whole study: The analysed material was cDNA or gDNA that came from T cells, B-cell-depleted T cells, or PBMCs.

Those who participated ranged in age from about 18 to 89 years and resided in approximately 23 US areas. What was sequenced was PBMCs or T cells enriched from blood (not recorded which). V and J are TRBV7-3 and TRBJ2-5; weak D call: TRBD2 (6 bases). The receptor was derived from a man aged 25-40 years who had recovered from COVID-19. The CDR3 DNA sequence: TGTGCCAGCAGTCTAGGGACGGCGGGACAAGAGACCCAGTACTTC. Encoded protein: CASSLGTAGQETQYF.